This TCR beta chain stems from a study of multiple sclerosis patients with progressive multifocal leukoencephalopathy (dated by TCRdb to about 2019). Concerning the study at large: Four or five natalizumab-treated MS patients who did not develop PML were used as controls and were sampled longitudinally. The study examined peripheral T and B cells of MS patients who developed PML (4 under natalizumab, 1 after alemtuzumab) and treated patients who did not. Two natalizumab-treated patients who later developed PML were followed longitudinally from before therapy through 6 and 12 months to PML onset. The goal was to find JC virus-specific or public T-cell expansions that arose at the time of PML onset.

The study at large found these results: Analysis was restricted to peripheral blood, although for natalizumab-associated PML, cerebrospinal fluid or brain lymphocytes might be more informative. Because the cohort was small and descriptive, it remained unclear whether the findings reflect JC virus infection or general immunocompromise. Although TRB clones above 0.5% frequency turned up only in PML patients, the clones expanded at PML onset were already present before and during natalizumab therapy. At the time PML developed, no common TRBV or TRBJ gene usage or preferential TRBV-TRBJ pairings were detected. In most PML patients, lower normalized Shannon entropy suggested less diverse TRB repertoires, while the natalizumab-treated controls had values close to 1.

TRB CDR3 regions were amplified from genomic DNA with the immunoSEQ two-step multiplex PCR at survey-level depth. Synthetic inline TR CDR3 controls covering all V-J pairings were spiked into each PCR so that template counts could be estimated and amplification bias removed. Reads were processed so that amplification and sequencing bias were reduced, and quantification was performed against synthetic TR CDR3 analogs. As for the original processing: Raw data were processed in ImmunoSEQ Analyzer, with out-of-frame sequences and CDR3s containing stop codons removed, and gene names were assigned according to IMGT nomenclature. Repertoire diversity was summarized as normalized Shannon entropy, defined as 1 minus Pielou's evenness. Two TRB sequences were counted as identical only if the two sequences had the same V gene, J gene and CDR3. Public PML clonotypes were CDR3s shared by two or more PML-onset samples but absent earlier, in controls, and in public databases. Skylign with the observed count method was used to analyze CDR3 amino acid composition at each position. Drawn from immuneACCESS, this table holds only the in-frame rearrangements with V and J called that TCRdb kept. Clones are partly lost; checked studies trace under half to an unresolved V gene and leave the rest unexplained. That table is the source of V, J and clone size, and D and trimming were worked out from the DNA. In all, the sample holds roughly 31,000 clones, and approximately 89% of those were seen once. The top ten hold about 1.5% of the sample.

As to this clone: The specificity of this receptor is unknown. Base-call qualities are not available, and no considerably larger clone is one nucleotide away.

What this sample's time point label stands for: before natalizumab initiation. All listed patients had previously received interferon beta, and all PML patients were female. Blood samples for T0 were taken before the first natalizumab infusion. Ficoll-Hypaque density gradient centrifugation was used to isolate peripheral blood mononuclear cells. Here V drops 0 bases and J drops 0 bases, and the junction holds 7 bases not matched to any gene. Reading from cysteine to phenylalanine, the CDR3 counts 18 amino acids. CDR3 DNA only is kept here, 54 bases in frame from base 1. CDR1 and CDR2 are drawn from the germline V gene: SGHRS, YFSETQ.

The chain links TRBV5-1 with TRBJ2-3; 10 of the junction bases match TRBD2. Sequencing input: PBMCs. The receptor's source is a human donor with multiple sclerosis. DNA sequence: TGCGCCAGCAGCTTGGCCGTTCTAGCGGGAGTTAGCACAGATACGCAGTATTTT. Its translation is CASSLAVLAGVSTDTQYF.